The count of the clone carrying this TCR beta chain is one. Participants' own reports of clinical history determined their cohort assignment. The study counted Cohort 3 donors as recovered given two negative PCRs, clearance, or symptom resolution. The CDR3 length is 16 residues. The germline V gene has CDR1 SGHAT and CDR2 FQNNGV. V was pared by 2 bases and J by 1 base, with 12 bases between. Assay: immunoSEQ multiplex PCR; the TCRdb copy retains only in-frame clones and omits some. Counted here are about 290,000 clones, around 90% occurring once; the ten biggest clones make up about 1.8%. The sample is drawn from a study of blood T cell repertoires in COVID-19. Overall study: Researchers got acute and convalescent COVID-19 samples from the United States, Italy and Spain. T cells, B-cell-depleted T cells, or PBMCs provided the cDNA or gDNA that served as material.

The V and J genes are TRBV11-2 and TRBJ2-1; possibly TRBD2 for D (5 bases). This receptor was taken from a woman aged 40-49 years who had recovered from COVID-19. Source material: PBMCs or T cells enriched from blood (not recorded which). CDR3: CASSLSGFVSYNEQFF. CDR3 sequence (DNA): TGTGCCAGCAGCTTATCGGGGTTCGTTTCCTACAATGAGCAGTTCTTC.